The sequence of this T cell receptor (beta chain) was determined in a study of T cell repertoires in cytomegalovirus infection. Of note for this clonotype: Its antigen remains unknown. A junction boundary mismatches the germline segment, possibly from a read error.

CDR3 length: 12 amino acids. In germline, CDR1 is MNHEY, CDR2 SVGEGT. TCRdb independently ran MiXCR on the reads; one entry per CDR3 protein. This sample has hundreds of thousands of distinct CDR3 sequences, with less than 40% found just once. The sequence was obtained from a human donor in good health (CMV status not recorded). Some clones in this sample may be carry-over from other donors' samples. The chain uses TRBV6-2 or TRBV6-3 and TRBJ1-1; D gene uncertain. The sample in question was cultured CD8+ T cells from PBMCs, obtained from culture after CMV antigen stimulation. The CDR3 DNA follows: TGTGTCAGCAGTTTTGGGGACACTGAAGCTTTCTTT. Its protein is CVSSFGDTEAFF.